The subject of this entry is one T cell receptor beta chain. The data originate from a study of blood T cell repertoires in COVID-19. About the study: COVID-19 samples from acute and convalescent phases originated in the United States, Italy and Spain. Sources were T cells, B-cell-depleted T cells, or PBMCs; the material itself was cDNA or gDNA.

In the original analysis: The authors estimated nucleated cell counts from reference gene primer amplification. TCRdb's table, derived via immunoSEQ multiplex PCR, lists solely in-frame clones and lacks some. The V and J calls and clone size are taken from that table; D and trimming were inferred from the DNA. The sample consists of roughly 220,000 clones, roughly 86% of them appearing once. The junction had 4 bases not matched to a gene; V was cut back by 4 bases and J by 8 bases. This CDR3 region has 15 residues. Germline V CDR1 and CDR2: SGHRS, YFSETQ. The J gene is TRBJ2-1, the V gene TRBV5-1, with TRBD2 identical over 15 bases. This receptor was taken from a man in his 60s with acute or convalescent COVID-19. The sequenced sample was peripheral blood. CDR3 amino acids: CASSEGLAGGDEQFF. The CDR3 DNA is TGCGCCAGCAGCGAGGGACTAGCGGGGGGAGATGAGCAGTTCTTC.